Presented here are 21 T cell receptor beta chains from one specimen sequenced in a study of T cell responses to AZD1222 COVID-19 vaccine listed by TCRdb under 2021. The time point label of this sample denotes: baseline before first vaccination. The library was produced with the immunoSEQ multiplex PCR assay. TCRdb took this table from immuneACCESS and kept in-frame rearrangements with V and J called. Such tables lack part of the clones; where checked against another copy, unresolved V genes explain under half of the gap, and the rest is unexplained. The sample records some 150,000 clones, 80% to 90% of which are singletons. The ten largest make up approximately 3.1% of the sample. The input for sequencing was peripheral blood, taken on day 0 of AZD1222 vaccination. These TCRs come from an adult in good health.

V usage is TRBV3-1 (or the pseudogene TRBV3-2) and J usage is TRBJ1-5; D gene uncertain. Germline CDR1 LGHDT, CDR2 YNNKEL (reference sequence). The V and J ends lost 4 bases and 5 bases respectively, with 6 bases between them. The CDR3 totals 12 residues. The CDR3 sequence: CASSLPDQPQHF. The CDR3 nucleotides read TGTGCCAGCAGCCTCCCAGATCAGCCCCAGCATTTT.

This sequence joins TRBV4-3 and TRBJ2-7; 7 positions match TRBD2. The ends lost 1 base at V and 5 bases at J; junction bases unmatched: 8. This CDR3 has 15 residues. CDR1 LGHNA and CDR2 YSLEER come from the germline V gene. Here the CDR3 reads CASSQVWGGLHEQYF. Written as DNA, the CDR3 is TGCGCCAGCAGCCAAGTCTGGGGGGGACTCCACGAGCAGTACTTC.

CDR3 loop: CASSQDLQYQETQYF. Here the CDR3 DNA reads TGTGCCAGCAGCCAAGATTTGCAGTACCAAGAGACCCAGTACTTC. This rearrangement joins TRBV3-1 (or the pseudogene TRBV3-2) to TRBJ2-5; D unresolved. The CDR3 runs to 15 residues. Germline lookup yields CDR1 LGHDT and CDR2 YNNKEL (reference sequence). Trimming removed 0 bases from V and 0 bases from J, with 8 bases in between.

The genes are TRBV5-1 and TRBJ1-6; D gene unclear. Trimming shortened V by 0 bases and J by 7 bases, and 8 bases separated the two germline ends. CDR3 length: 14 amino acids. The V gene's germline CDR1 is SGHRS and CDR2 YFSETQ. CDR3 coding DNA: TGCGCCAGCAGCTTGGGGAGCCAAAATTCACCCCTCCACTTT. It encodes CASSLGSQNSPLHF.

The V call is TRBV13, the J call TRBJ2-1; 7 nucleotides match TRBD1. Germline V lookup: CDR1 PRHDT, CDR2 FYEKMQ (reference sequence). The junction had 5 bases not matched to a gene; V was cut back by 3 bases and J by 3 bases. This CDR3 has 15 amino acids. CDR3: CASSLGQRDYNEQFF. Here the CDR3 DNA reads TGTGCCAGCAGCTTGGGACAGCGTGACTACAATGAGCAGTTCTTC.

V and J are TRBV18 and TRBJ2-2; tentatively, D is TRBD1 (5 bases). V lost 1 base and J lost 3, with 12 bases in between. CDR1 is KGHSH, CDR2 LQKENI, per germline. This CDR3 contains 16 residues. CDR3 nucleotides: TGTGCCAGCTCACCACTGCAGGGTTCGTACACCGGGGAGCTGTTTTTT. This gives the protein CASSPLQGSYTGELFF.

The chain uses TRBV7-8 and TRBJ1-1; the D is unclear. This CDR3 has 13 amino acids. CDR1 SGHVS and CDR2 FQNEAQ come from the germline V gene. Between the trimmed V and J ends, which lost 8 bases and 0 bases, there was a span of 10 bases. As DNA, the CDR3 is TGTGCCAGCGCGCCGGGTCTGAACACTGAAGCTTTCTTT. As protein: CASAPGLNTEAFF.

The chain couples TRBV5-4 to TRBJ1-1; tentative D call: TRBD1 (5 bases). Germline V lookup: CDR1 SGHNT, CDR2 YYREEE (reference sequence). The CDR3 has 14 residues. V lost 5 bases, J lost 3 bases, and 14 bases lay in between. The CDR3 loop is CASRFGAGDTEAFF. As DNA, the CDR3 is TGTGCCAGCAGGTTCGGGGCGGGTGACACTGAAGCTTTCTTT.

This clone was seen only once. This sample includes further DNA sequences coding for the same CDR3. J is TRBJ2-7 and V is TRBV15, with 9 bases that match TRBD1. This CDR3 is 17 amino acids long. Germline V gives CDR1 LNHNV, CDR2 YYDKDF (reference sequence). J was trimmed by 5 bases and V by 8 bases; bases with no gene match: 19. CDR3 DNA: TGTGCCACCGCTCAAGGGGGTCCGGGACAGGGCTGGAACGAGCAGTACTTC. It translates to CATAQGGPGQGWNEQYF.

The DNA of the CDR3 is TGCGCCAGCAGCTCCAGCGACAGGATCCAAGAGACCCAGTACTTC. This translates into CASSSSDRIQETQYF. The chain combines TRBV5-1 with TRBJ2-5; D perhaps matches TRBD1 (6 bases). CDR1 and CDR2 from the germline V gene are SGHRS and YFSETQ. V lost 3 bases to trimming and J lost 1 base, with 13 bases between them. The length of the CDR3 is 15 residues.

This sequence joins TRBV6-1 and TRBJ2-5; 9 bases are shared with TRBD1. The V and J ends lost 1 base and 4 bases, in that order; junction bases with no gene match: 4. The CDR3 consists of 15 residues. The germline V gene encodes CDR1 MNHNS and CDR2 SASEGT. CDR3 in DNA: TGTGCCAGCAGTGAAGGGGGACAGGGCGGAGAGACCCAGTACTTC. The encoded protein is CASSEGGQGGETQYF.

The genes are TRBV21-1 and TRBJ1-5. TRBV21-1 is shown as a pseudogene. This CDR3 has 17 residues. CDR3: CASSKVQGRNRNQPQHF. The CDR3 DNA reads TGTGCCAGCAGCAAAGTCCAGGGACGGAATCGCAATCAGCCCCAGCATTTT.

The V and J genes are TRBV18 and TRBJ2-7; D is unclear. Germline CDR1 is KGHSH and CDR2 is LQKENI. The CDR3 covers 14 residues. The V and J ends lost 2 bases and 0 bases respectively, with 8 bases between them. CDR3 nucleotides: TGTGCCAGCTCACCATTGAGCTCCTCCTACGAGCAGTACTTC. Its protein is CASSPLSSSYEQYF.

V and J are TRBV11-2 and TRBJ1-6, with 9 bases that match TRBD1. This CDR3 region has 16 residues. Germline V gene sequence: CDR1 SGHAT, CDR2 FQNNGV. Trimming cost V 3 bases and J 6 bases; bases outside gene matches: 6. The CDR3 reads CASSFSGTGPNSPLHF. CDR3 nucleotides: TGTGCCAGCAGCTTTTCCGGGACAGGGCCTAATTCACCCCTCCACTTT.

The gene calls are TRBV5-1 and TRBJ2-1, with 8 bases identical to TRBD1. The CDR3 length is 16 residues. Germline loops: CDR1 SGHRS, CDR2 YFSETQ. The junction had 14 bases not matched to a gene; V was cut back by 5 bases and J by 7 bases. The CDR3 protein is CASRYQGAWSGNEQFF. CDR3 nucleotides: TGCGCCAGCAGATATCAGGGGGCTTGGTCTGGGAATGAGCAGTTCTTC.

This clone was counted a few times. V and J are TRBV7-2 and TRBJ2-2; TRBD1 or TRBD2 may be the D gene (7 bases each). Germline V gives CDR1 SGHTA, CDR2 FQGNSA. The CDR3 runs 17 residues. Trimming took off 2 bases at V and 5 bases at J, with 18 bases between the two ends. Here the CDR3 DNA reads TGTGCCAGCAGCTTACCCGGGACTACCAGGGGGACCGGGGAGCTGTTTTTT. It codes for CASSLPGTTRGTGELFF.

The gene calls are TRBV28 and TRBJ2-2; D may be TRBD1 or TRBD2 (6 bases each). Germline V CDR1 and CDR2: MDHEN, SYDVKM. V lost 10 bases, J lost 0 bases, and 12 bases lay in between. The CDR3 sequence is 14 residues long. The CDR3 DNA reads TGTGCCACCCGGGGGCTTACGAACACCGGGGAGCTGTTTTTT. Translating gives CATRGLTNTGELFF.

The J gene is TRBJ2-3, the V gene TRBV5-8, with D perhaps TRBD2 (6 bases). This CDR3 has 16 amino acids. CDR1 and CDR2 from the germline V gene are SGHTS and YDEGEE. The V gene lost 1 base and the J gene lost 2 bases, with 14 bases spanning the gap. The CDR3 reads CASSLWDSRLTDTQYF. The CDR3 DNA follows: TGTGCCAGCAGCTTGTGGGACTCACGTCTCACAGATACGCAGTATTTT.

The gene calls are TRBV24-1 and TRBJ2-7; D remains ambiguous. The CDR3 totals 13 residues. Trimming removed 5 bases from V and 3 bases from J, with 10 bases in between. CDR1 and CDR2 from the germline V gene are KGHDR and SFDVKD. The CDR3 reads CATSGGAYYEQYF. Written as DNA, the CDR3 is TGTGCCACCAGTGGAGGAGCTTACTACGAGCAGTACTTC.

The CDR3 nucleotides read TGTGCCAGCAGCCCGGACGGGGTACCCAATGAAAAACTGTTTTTT. It translates to CASSPDGVPNEKLFF. This chain joins TRBV7-9 and TRBJ1-4; D is uncertain. In germline, CDR1 is SEHNR, CDR2 FQNEAQ (reference sequence). V gave up 5 bases and J gave up 5 bases, with 15 bases separating them. This CDR3 spans 15 amino acids.

V usage is TRBV5-1 and J usage is TRBJ2-1; TRBD2 agrees at 10 bases. The CDR3 is 14 residues long. The V and J ends lost 5 bases and 8 bases, in that order; junction bases with no gene match: 7. Germline assignment: CDR1 SGHRS and CDR2 YFSETQ. The CDR3 protein is CASSSLAGVDEQFF. In DNA, the CDR3 is TGCGCCAGCAGTTCGCTAGCGGGAGTGGATGAGCAGTTCTTC.